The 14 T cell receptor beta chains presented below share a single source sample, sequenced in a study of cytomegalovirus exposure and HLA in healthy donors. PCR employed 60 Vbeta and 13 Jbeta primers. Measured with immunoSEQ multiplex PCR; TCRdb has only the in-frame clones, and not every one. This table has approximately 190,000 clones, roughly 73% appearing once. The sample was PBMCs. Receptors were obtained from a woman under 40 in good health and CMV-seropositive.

In DNA form, the CDR3 reads TGCGCCAGCAGCCAAGAGGTGGGGCCGTATGGCTACACCTTC. Protein: CASSQEVGPYGYTF. V and J are TRBV4-3 and TRBJ1-2, with D maybe TRBD1 (5 bases). The CDR3 length is 14 residues. With 0 bases removed from V and 5 bases from J, the gap between germline ends came to 10 bases. Germline V gene lookup returns CDR1 LGHNA and CDR2 YSLEER.

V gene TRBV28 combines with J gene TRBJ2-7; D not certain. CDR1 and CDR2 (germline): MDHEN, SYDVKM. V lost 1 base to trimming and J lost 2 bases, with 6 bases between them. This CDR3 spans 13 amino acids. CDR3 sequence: CASSLSLTYEQYF. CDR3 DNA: TGTGCCAGCAGTTTATCCCTAACCTACGAGCAGTACTTC.

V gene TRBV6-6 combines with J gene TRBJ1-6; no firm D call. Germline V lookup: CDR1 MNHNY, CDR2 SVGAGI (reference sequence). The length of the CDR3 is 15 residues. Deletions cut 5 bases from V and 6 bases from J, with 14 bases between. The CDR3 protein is CASSSQVTLNSPLHF. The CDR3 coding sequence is TGTGCCAGCAGTAGCCAGGTGACGCTTAATTCACCCCTCCACTTT.

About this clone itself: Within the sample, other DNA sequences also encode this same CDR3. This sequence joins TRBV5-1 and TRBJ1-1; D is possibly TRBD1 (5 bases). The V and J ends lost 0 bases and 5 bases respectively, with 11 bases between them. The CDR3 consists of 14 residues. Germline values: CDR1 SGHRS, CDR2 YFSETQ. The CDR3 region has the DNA TGCGCCAGCAGCTTGGAAAGGGGAGGGACTGAAGCTTTCTTT. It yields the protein CASSLERGGTEAFF.

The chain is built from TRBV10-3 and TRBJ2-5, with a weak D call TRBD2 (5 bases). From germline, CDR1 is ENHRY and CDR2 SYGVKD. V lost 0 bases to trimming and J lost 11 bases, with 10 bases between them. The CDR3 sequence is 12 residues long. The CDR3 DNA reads TGTGCCATCAGTGAGTCGGGGTGGGAGCAGTACTTC. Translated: CAISESGWEQYF.

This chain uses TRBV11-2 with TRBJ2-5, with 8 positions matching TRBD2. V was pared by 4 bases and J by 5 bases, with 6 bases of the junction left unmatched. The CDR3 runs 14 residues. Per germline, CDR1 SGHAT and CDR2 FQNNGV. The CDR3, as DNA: TGTGCCAGCAGCTCGGGGGGGGCCCGTGAGACCCAGTACTTC. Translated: CASSSGGARETQYF.

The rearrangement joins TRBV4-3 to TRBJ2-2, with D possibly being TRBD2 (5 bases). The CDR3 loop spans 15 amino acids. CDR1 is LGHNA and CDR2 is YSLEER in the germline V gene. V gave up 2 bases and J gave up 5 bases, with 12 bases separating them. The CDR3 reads CASSQTLLGTGELFF. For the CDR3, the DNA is TGCGCCAGCAGCCAAACCCTACTAGGAACCGGGGAGCTGTTTTTT.

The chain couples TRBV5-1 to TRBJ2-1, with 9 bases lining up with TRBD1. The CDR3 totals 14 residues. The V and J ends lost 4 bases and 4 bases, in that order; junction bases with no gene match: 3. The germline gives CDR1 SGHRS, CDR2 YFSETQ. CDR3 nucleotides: TGCGCCAGCAGCCAGGGACAGGGTTACAATGAGCAGTTCTTC. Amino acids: CASSQGQGYNEQFF.

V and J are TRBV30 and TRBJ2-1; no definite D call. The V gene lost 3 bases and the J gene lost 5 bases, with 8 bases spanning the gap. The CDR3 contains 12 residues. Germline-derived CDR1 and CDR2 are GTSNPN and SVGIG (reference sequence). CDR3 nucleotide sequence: TGTGCCTGGAGCGGTCCCGACAATGAGCAGTTCTTC. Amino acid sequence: CAWSGPDNEQFF.

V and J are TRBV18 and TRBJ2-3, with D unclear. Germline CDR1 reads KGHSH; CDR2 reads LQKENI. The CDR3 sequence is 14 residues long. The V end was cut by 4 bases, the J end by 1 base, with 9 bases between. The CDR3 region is CASSQSTGTDTQYF. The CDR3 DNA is TGTGCCAGCTCACAGTCTACAGGCACAGATACGCAGTATTTT.

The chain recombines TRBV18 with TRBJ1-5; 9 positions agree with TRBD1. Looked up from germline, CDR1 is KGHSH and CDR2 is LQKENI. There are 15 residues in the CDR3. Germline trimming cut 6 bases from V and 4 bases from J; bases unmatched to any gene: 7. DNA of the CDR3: TGTGCCAGCTCCCCCGGGGGACAGGGAAATCAGCCCCAGCATTTT. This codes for CASSPGGQGNQPQHF.

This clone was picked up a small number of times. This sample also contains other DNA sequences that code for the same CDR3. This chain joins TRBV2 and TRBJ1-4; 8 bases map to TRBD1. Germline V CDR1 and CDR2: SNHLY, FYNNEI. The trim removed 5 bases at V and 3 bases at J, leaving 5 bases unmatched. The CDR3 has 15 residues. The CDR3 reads CASSLTGVPNEKLFF. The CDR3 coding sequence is TGTGCCAGCAGTCTGACAGGGGTCCCTAATGAAAAACTGTTTTTT. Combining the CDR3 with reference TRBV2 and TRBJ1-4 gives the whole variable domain EPEVTQTPSHQVTQMGQEVILRCVPISNHLYFYWYRQILGQKVEFLVSFYNNEISEKSEIFDDQFSVERPDGSNFTLKIRSTKLEDSAMYFCASSLTGVPNEKLFFGSGTQLSVL.

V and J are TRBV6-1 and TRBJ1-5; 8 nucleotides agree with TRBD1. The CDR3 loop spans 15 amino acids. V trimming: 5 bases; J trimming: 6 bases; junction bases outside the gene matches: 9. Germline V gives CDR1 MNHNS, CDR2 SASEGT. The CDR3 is CASSQGAGGSQPQHF. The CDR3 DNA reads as TGTGCCAGCAGTCAGGGGGCAGGGGGCTCTCAGCCCCAGCATTTT.

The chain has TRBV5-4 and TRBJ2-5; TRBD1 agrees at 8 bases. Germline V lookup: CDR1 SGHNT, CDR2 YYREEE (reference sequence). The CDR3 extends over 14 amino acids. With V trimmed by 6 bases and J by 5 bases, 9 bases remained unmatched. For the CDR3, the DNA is TGTGCCAGCAACCGAGGACAGGGCCAGGAGACCCAGTACTTC. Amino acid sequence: CASNRGQGQETQYF.